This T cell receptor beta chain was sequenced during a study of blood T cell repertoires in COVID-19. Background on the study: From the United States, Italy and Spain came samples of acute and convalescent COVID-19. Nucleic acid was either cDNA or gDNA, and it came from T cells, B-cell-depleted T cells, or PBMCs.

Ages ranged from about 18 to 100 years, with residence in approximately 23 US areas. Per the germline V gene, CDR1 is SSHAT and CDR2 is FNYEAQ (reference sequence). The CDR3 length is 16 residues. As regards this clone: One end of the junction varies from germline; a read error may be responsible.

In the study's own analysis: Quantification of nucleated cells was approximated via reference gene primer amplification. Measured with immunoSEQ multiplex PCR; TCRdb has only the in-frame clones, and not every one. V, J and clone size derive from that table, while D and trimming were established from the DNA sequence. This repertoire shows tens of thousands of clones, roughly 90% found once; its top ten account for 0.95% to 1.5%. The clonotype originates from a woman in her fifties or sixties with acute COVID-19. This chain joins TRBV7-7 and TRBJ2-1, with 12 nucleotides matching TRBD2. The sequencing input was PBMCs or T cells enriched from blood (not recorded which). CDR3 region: CASSLAGLAGSNEQFF. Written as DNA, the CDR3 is TGTGCTAGCAGCTTAGCGGGACTAGCGGGTTCGAATGAGCAGTTCTTC.